These T cell receptor beta chains were read from a single sample in a study of T cells in localized non-small cell lung cancer. Sequenced by immunoSEQ multiplex PCR; TCRdb stores in-frame clones only, minus some. The sample has tens of thousands of clones, around 90% seen once. Sequenced material: peripheral blood, taken before any cancer treatment. These receptors all come from a man aged 40-75 years with stage I squamous cell lung carcinoma. The CDR3 runs from the conserved cysteine through the conserved F or W. Fields, in order: J gene, D gene, V gene, clone size, CDR3 protein, CDR3 DNA. D genes are given only for firm matches. The size field is filled for only some rows; it gives once, few, many or a size class.

>TRBJ1-2|NA|TRBV4-1|NA
CASSQVGTPGATYYGYTF
TGCGCCAGCAGCCAAGTCGGAACGCCTGGGGCTACATACTATGGCTACACCTTC
>TRBJ2-7|NA|TRBV7-9|NA
CASSHRGGHEQYF
TGTGCCAGCAGCCACCGTGGGGGCCACGAGCAGTACTTC
>TRBJ2-7|NA|TRBV11-2|NA
CASSSGTLQAQYF
TGTGCCAGCAGCTCTGGGACTCTCCAGGCGCAGTACTTC
>TRBJ2-1|TRBD1|TRBV5-1|NA
CASSLEQGSDEQFF
TGCGCCAGCAGCTTGGAACAGGGGAGCGATGAGCAGTTCTTC
>TRBJ1-1|NA|TRBV9|NA
CASSVGADMNTEAFF
TGTGCCAGCAGCGTAGGGGCAGACATGAACACTGAAGCTTTCTTT
>TRBJ1-4|NA|TRBV6-1|NA
CASSEPGNPNEKLFF
TGTGCCAGCAGTGAACCCGGGAATCCTAATGAAAAACTGTTTTTT
>TRBJ2-5|NA|TRBV7-9|NA
CASSLGLAIETQYF
TGTGCCAGCAGCCTGGGGCTAGCAATAGAGACCCAGTACTTC
>TRBJ1-5|NA|TRBV28|once
CATFGGNQPQHF
TGTGCCACTTTTGGTGGCAATCAGCCCCAGCATTTT
>TRBJ2-7|NA|TRBV30|NA
CAWSGLVPREQYF
TGTGCCTGGAGTGGTTTAGTCCCACGCGAGCAGTACTTC
>TRBJ2-7|NA|TRBV7-8|NA
CASSFDRRLSYEQYF
TGTGCCAGCAGCTTTGACAGGCGCCTCTCCTACGAGCAGTACTTC
>TRBJ1-3|NA|TRBV18|once
CASSATGEVSGNTIYF
TGTGCCAGCTCGGCGACAGGCGAAGTCTCTGGAAACACCATATATTTT
>TRBJ1-6|NA|TRBV6-5|NA
CASTQHANSPLHF
TGTGCCAGCACCCAACATGCTAATTCACCCCTCCACTTT
>TRBJ2-3|NA|TRBV4-3|NA
CASSQEGTDTQYF
TGCGCCAGCAGCCAAGAAGGAACAGATACGCAGTATTTT
>TRBJ2-7|NA|TRBV9|NA
CASSVGVAALDEQYF
TGTGCCAGCAGCGTAGGGGTGGCGGCCCTGGACGAGCAGTACTTC
>TRBJ1-2|TRBD1|TRBV2|NA
CASSGQGANYGYTF
TGTGCCAGCAGTGGTCAGGGGGCTAACTATGGCTACACCTTC